This TCR beta chain emerged from a study of shared clonotypes between healthy human individuals. Study context: Researchers assigned three CD4 naive, three CD4 memory, two CD8 naive and one CD8 memory plate to each donor.

TCRdb keeps only in-frame clones here, not all; method: immunoSEQ multiplex PCR. This sample has just over 2,000,000 clones, with 90% to 95% found just once. This CDR3 has 13 residues. CDR1 is MNHEY, CDR2 SMNVEV, per germline (reference sequence). Between the trimmed V and J ends, which lost 3 bases and 11 bases, there was a span of 16 bases. Healthy HIV-negative adults without recent acute infections or vaccinations served as donors. This receptor was identified in a man between 18 and 29 years old in good health. This chain joins TRBV27 and TRBJ1-2, with D tentatively TRBD1 (6 bases). Sequencing used naive CD4+ T cells sorted from blood. As to subset: CD45RA+ positively selected. CDR3 in DNA: TGTGCCAGCAGTTTGCGGGGGGCGGAATTATACACCTTC. The encoded protein is CASSLRGAELYTF.